This is a list of T cell receptor beta chains from one sample in a study of response to subunit inactivated influenza vaccine. One entry per CDR3 protein results from TCRdb running MiXCR on the RT-PCR reads. The sample contains roughly 700,000 distinct CDR3 sequences, about 15% of which appear only once. The specimen was PBMCs from blood, collected 14 to 15 days before vaccination. These receptors originate from a man aged 50 to 60 who received an inactivated influenza vaccine. The CDR3 runs from the conserved cysteine through the conserved F or W. A D gene is named only where the DNA matches it firmly. A clone size is listed for some rows: how often the clone was seen (once, few, many), or a class if it is expanded.

J,D,V,size,CDR3,DNA
TRBJ2-7,.,TRBV6-2/TRBV6-3,.,CASSSLLYEQYF,TGTGCCAGCAGTTCCCTCTTATACGAGCAGTACTTC
TRBJ1-1,.,TRBV20-1,few,CSAPGPGRTEAFF,TGCAGTGCGCCAGGGCCGGGGAGGACTGAAGCTTTCTTT
TRBJ2-7,.,TRBV18,few,CASSPHPQSSGEQYF,TGTGCCAGCTCACCCCATCCCCAGTCGTCGGGAGAGCAGTACTTC
TRBJ1-1,.,TRBV11-2,.,CASSLGAGLQAFF,TGTGCCAGCAGCTTAGGGGCAGGGTTACAAGCTTTCTTT
TRBJ1-6,.,TRBV6-1,many,CASRRQGTFNSPLHF,TGTGCCAGCAGACGGCAGGGGACCTTTAATTCACCCCTCCACTTT
TRBJ2-7,.,TRBV12-3/TRBV12-4,.,CASSLDSFSYEQYF,TGTGCCAGCAGTTTAGACAGTTTCTCCTACGAGCAGTACTTC
TRBJ2-3,.,TRBV2,few,CASRGGTVITDTQYF,TGTGCCAGCAGAGGCGGGACAGTAATTACAGATACGCAGTATTTT
TRBJ2-1,.,TRBV10-2,.,CASSWAQANEQFF,TGCGCCAGCAGTTGGGCTCAGGCCAATGAGCAGTTCTTC
TRBJ2-1,TRBD2,TRBV20-1,.,CSASTSRTSGDNEQFF,TGCAGTGCTAGCACTTCAAGGACTAGCGGGGACAATGAGCAGTTCTTC
TRBJ1-5,.,TRBV20-1,.,CSARDPRVAQKQPQHF,TGCAGTGCTAGAGATCCCAGGGTGGCCCAAAAACAGCCCCAGCATTTT
TRBJ2-5,.,TRBV11-2,many,CASSLGSVGETQYF,TGTGCCAGCAGCTTAGGATCGGTAGGAGAGACCCAGTACTTC
TRBJ2-3,TRBD1,TRBV7-9,few,CASSHGDRETDTQYF,TGTGCCAGCAGCCATGGCGACAGGGAGACAGATACGCAGTATTTT
TRBJ2-1,.,TRBV12-3/TRBV12-4,few,CASSHREGIYNEQFF,TGTGCCAGCAGTCACAGGGAGGGGATCTACAATGAGCAGTTCTTC
TRBJ2-7,.,TRBV12-3/TRBV12-4,.,CASSFSAQAIIHEQYF,TGTGCCAGCAGTTTCTCGGCACAGGCCATTATCCACGAGCAGTACTTC
TRBJ1-2,.,TRBV30,few,CAWSLGSANGYTF,TGTGCCTGGAGTTTGGGGAGTGCAAATGGCTACACCTTC
TRBJ2-5,TRBD1,TRBV20-1,.,CSASREDRGLETQYF,TGCAGTGCTAGTAGGGAGGACAGGGGGCTAGAGACCCAGTACTTC
TRBJ1-2,.,TRBV12-3/TRBV12-4,many,CASSLDGYYGYTF,TGTGCCAGCAGTTTGGACGGATACTATGGCTACACCTTC
TRBJ2-3,TRBD1,TRBV5-1,many,CASSLATGEDTQYF,TGCGCCAGCAGCTTGGCGACAGGGGAGGATACGCAGTATTTT
TRBJ2-5,TRBD2,TRBV4-2,.,CASRQDASGRLEGQYF,TGTGCCAGCAGGCAAGACGCTAGCGGGAGGTTAGAAGGCCAGTACTTC
TRBJ2-5,.,TRBV20-1,.,CSASPSDATQYF,TGCAGTGCTAGCCCTAGCGATGCGACCCAGTACTTC
TRBJ2-2,.,TRBV4-3,.,CASSQDSGYTLSNTGELFF,TGCGCCAGCAGCCAAGATTCGGGTTACACCCTCTCGAACACCGGGGAGCTGTTTTTT
TRBJ1-5,TRBD1,TRBV12-3/TRBV12-4,.,CASSPGQVQPQHF,TGTGCCAGCAGCCCAGGACAGGTTCAGCCCCAGCATTTT